The 9 T cell receptor beta chains presented below share a single source sample, sequenced in a study of blood T cell repertoires in COVID-19. Using immunoSEQ multiplex PCR, the repertoire was profiled, and TCRdb retains in-frame clones only, with some absent. Among 390,000 or so clones, 70% to 90% were seen once, and the ten largest hold 1.4%. Sequencing used peripheral blood. The receptor set was obtained from a young woman with active or convalescent COVID-19.

The rearrangement links TRBV29-1 to TRBJ2-7, with TRBD1 matching over 9 bases. This CDR3 has 13 residues. Trimming removed 6 bases from V and 6 bases from J; junction bases left unmatched: 9. Germline CDR1 SQVTM, CDR2 ANQGSEA. CDR3 DNA sequence: TGCAGCGTACCGGGACAGGGATCCGGCGAGCAGTACTTC. It is translated as CSVPGQGSGEQYF.

This chain connects TRBV13 to TRBJ1-2; D may be TRBD1 (5 bases). Germline assignment: CDR1 PRHDT and CDR2 FYEKMQ (reference sequence). Trimming left V 6 bases short and J 1 base short, with 15 bases between. The CDR3 runs to 15 residues. CDR3 amino acids: CASSSLMGGNYGYTF. As DNA, the CDR3 is TGTGCCAGCAGTTCCCTAATGGGGGGTAACTATGGCTACACCTTC.

The chain employs TRBV27 and TRBJ1-1; TRBD1 matches 9 bases. There are 15 residues in the CDR3. V lost 6 bases and J lost 5; bases outside the gene matches: 10. Germline loops: CDR1 MNHEY, CDR2 SMNVEV (reference sequence). The CDR3 nucleotides read TGTGCCAGCAGAACCGGGGGACAGGGTTATACTGAAGCTTTCTTT. Translating it yields CASRTGGQGYTEAFF.

This clone was seen only a few times. The V call is TRBV6-5, the J call TRBJ1-2; D is ambiguous. This CDR3 has 15 amino acids. CDR1 is MNHEY and CDR2 is SVGAGI in the germline V gene. V dropped 3 bases and J dropped 4 bases, with 15 bases sitting between them. CDR3 in amino acids: CASSYGPSIPYGYTF. In nucleotides, the CDR3 is TGTGCCAGCAGTTATGGCCCTAGCATTCCCTATGGCTACACCTTC.

This chain joins TRBV29-1 and TRBJ2-1, with TRBD2 matching 7 bases. J lost 0 bases, V lost 2 bases, and 4 bases had no gene match. Germline values: CDR1 SQVTM, CDR2 ANQGSEA. The CDR3 runs to 15 residues. CDR3 amino acids: CSVEPSGSSYNEQFF. The CDR3 coding sequence is TGCAGCGTTGAACCTAGCGGAAGCTCCTACAATGAGCAGTTCTTC.

Here the CDR3 reads CASSSPPGGDNEQFF. CDR3 nucleotide sequence: TGTGCCAGCAGCTCACCCCCTGGGGGGGACAATGAGCAGTTCTTC. The genes are TRBV5-4 and TRBJ2-1; TRBD2 matches at 7 bases. CDR1 and CDR2 from the germline V gene are SGHNT and YYREEE (reference sequence). V trimming: 3 bases; J trimming: 5 bases; junction bases outside the gene matches: 8. The CDR3 runs to 15 residues.

The chain joins TRBV5-1 to TRBJ2-3; the match to TRBD2 covers 14 bases. The V gene end was trimmed by 5 bases and the J gene end by 6 bases; junction bases not matched to a gene: 11. Germline loops: CDR1 SGHRS, CDR2 YFSETQ. The CDR3 has 17 residues. The CDR3 region is CASRPAGLAGERDTQYF. The CDR3 nucleotides are TGCGCCAGCAGGCCCGCGGGACTAGCGGGAGAGAGGGATACGCAGTATTTT.

In its sample, this clone was seen once. The V and J genes are TRBV4-1 and TRBJ2-4, with a possible D match to TRBD1 (5 bases). Deletions cut 1 base from V and 5 bases from J, with 15 bases between. The CDR3 has 16 amino acids. Per the germline V gene, CDR1 is MGHRA and CDR2 is YSYEKL. CDR3 sequence (DNA): TGCGCCAGCAGCCAAGGTTTCGGGCAGGGCGAAAACATTCAGTACTTC. Translating it yields CASSQGFGQGENIQYF.

The rearrangement joins TRBV9 to TRBJ2-2, with D tentatively TRBD1 (6 bases). The germline V gene has CDR1 SGDLS and CDR2 YYNGEE. The CDR3 runs to 16 residues. The V gene lost 4 bases and the J gene lost 1 base, with 14 bases spanning the gap. The CDR3 region is CASSRTAQGNTGELFF. The CDR3 region has the DNA TGTGCCAGCAGCCGAACTGCACAGGGGAACACCGGGGAGCTGTTTTTT.